The sequence of this T cell receptor (beta chain) was determined in a study of T cells in Graves' hyperthyroidism and ophthalmopathy. Study outcomes and limitations: Classification by a 13 V-J model distinguished ophthalmopathy from stable hyperthyroidism. In blood, most of the thyroid clonotypes expanded above 0.001 were also present. Ophthalmopathy was model-predicted a median about 7.1 months pre-onset.

Using RNA transcripts as the source, TCR beta CDR3 regions were amplified. The study used the HTBI primer set for a first-round RT-PCR of the TCR CDR3. TCRdb re-called the multiplex PCR reads through MiXCR, storing one row per CDR3 protein. The sample has 490,000 or so distinct CDR3 sequences, 46% seen once. Note on this clonotype: Its antigen is currently unknown.

Per the germline V gene, CDR1 is SGHTA and CDR2 is FQGNSA. The CDR3 length is 12 residues. V dropped 3 bases and J dropped 8 bases, with 10 bases sitting between them. Diagnosis relied on clinical symptoms, serum thyroxine and TRAb, thyroid ultrasound and orbital computed tomography. V usage is TRBV7-2 and J usage is TRBJ1-1, with D possibly TRBD1 on 5 matching bases. This receptor was identified in an adult woman with Graves' disease, either hyperthyroidism or ophthalmopathy (not recorded which). The source material was peripheral blood or thyroid tissue (not recorded which). CDR3 residues: CASSFRVREAFF. DNA for the CDR3: TGTGCCAGCAGCTTCAGGGTAAGGGAAGCTTTCTTT.